Sequencing of this TCR beta chain was carried out in a study of early T cells in non-severe SARS-CoV-2 infection. Unique molecular identifiers were affixed to single, distinct cDNA molecules. TCRdb passed the 5' RACE reads through MiXCR, listing each CDR3 protein once. The table has some 70,000 distinct CDR3 sequences, 4.9% seen once. CDR1 and CDR2 from the germline V gene are LNHNV and YYDKDF (reference sequence). CDR3 length: 14 amino acids. On this clonotype itself: A much larger clonotype is one base distant, so this may be a read error.

The receptor was isolated from an adult who was a healthcare worker with PCR-confirmed SARS-CoV-2 infection or an uninfected control (not recorded which). The V call is TRBV15, the J call TRBJ1-1; no reliable D call. The sequencing input was whole blood. The CDR3 region is CVTSRARESTEAFF. The DNA for the CDR3 is TGTGTCACCAGCAGAGCCCGGGAGAGCACTGAAGCTTTCTTT.